The 9 T cell receptor beta chains given below trace back to one sample, sequenced in a study of graft-versus-host responses after intestinal transplantation. For these receptors, no antigen is known. TCRdb's table, derived via immunoSEQ multiplex PCR, lists solely in-frame clones and lacks some. The sample carries 75,000 to 95,000 clones, roughly 91% recorded once. Sample: unstimulated CD8+ T cells sorted from spleen or lymph node cells, taken before intestinal transplant. The source of these receptors is a human donor who received an intestinal transplant.

The chain joins TRBV7-9 to TRBJ2-1; no reliable D call. Trimming shortened V by 5 bases and J by 2 bases, and 7 bases separated the two germline ends. Germline CDR1 is SEHNR and CDR2 is FQNEAQ (reference sequence). This CDR3 has 13 residues. For the CDR3, the DNA is TGTGCCAGCAGCCAAACACCCTACAATGAGCAGTTCTTC. It yields the protein CASSQTPYNEQFF.

This clone showed up just once. The CDR3 sequence is CASSSLGGPFSQETQYF. DNA of the CDR3: TGTGCCAGCAGCTCTCTCGGCGGGCCTTTCTCTCAAGAGACCCAGTACTTC. The chain combines TRBV7-9 with TRBJ2-5; TRBD2 might be the D (5 bases). The length of the CDR3 is 17 residues. Per the germline V gene, CDR1 is SEHNR and CDR2 is FQNEAQ (reference sequence). Trimming left V 4 bases short and J 2 bases short, with 20 bases between.

V gene TRBV2 combines with J gene TRBJ2-7; TRBD2 matches 7 bases. The CDR3 spans 15 residues. The V segment lost 5 bases and the J segment 2 bases; nucleotides outside the gene matches: 9. The germline gives CDR1 SNHLY, CDR2 FYNNEI. The CDR3, as DNA: TGTGCCAGCAGTTTGCCGGGACTACCTACCTACGAGCAGTACTTC. Its translation is CASSLPGLPTYEQYF. The entire variable domain, with the rest obtained from reference TRBV2 and TRBJ2-7, is as follows: EPEVTQTPSHQVTQMGQEVILRCVPISNHLYFYWYRQILGQKVEFLVSFYNNEISEKSEIFDDQFSVERPDGSNFTLKIRSTKLEDSAMYFCASSLPGLPTYEQYFGPGTRLTVT.

The V call is TRBV25-1, the J call TRBJ2-3; D is possibly TRBD2 (5 bases). There are 13 residues in the CDR3. The germline gives CDR1 MGHDK, CDR2 SYGVNS. V was trimmed by 5 bases and J by 4 bases, leaving 10 bases between them. In nucleotides, the CDR3 is TGTGCCAGCAGTACCACCGGGGCAGATACGCAGTATTTT. Translation: CASSTTGADTQYF.

This chain links TRBV30 with TRBJ1-2; D perhaps matches TRBD1 (5 bases). Germline lookup yields CDR1 GTSNPN and CDR2 SVGIG (reference sequence). The CDR3 totals 12 residues. The V gene lost 3 bases and the J gene lost 2 bases, with 7 bases spanning the gap. The CDR3 loop reads CAWSPGNYGYTF. As DNA, the CDR3 is TGTGCCTGGAGCCCAGGGAACTATGGCTACACCTTC.

The chain links TRBV11-2 to TRBJ2-7; 7 bases agree with TRBD1. V lost 5 bases and J lost 1; bases outside the gene matches: 2. The CDR3 totals 13 residues. The germline gives CDR1 SGHAT, CDR2 FQNNGV. The CDR3 DNA reads as TGTGCCAGCAGCGTGACAGGGTCCTACGAGCAGTACTTC. Translating gives CASSVTGSYEQYF. The full variable domain, rest sourced from reference TRBV11-2 and TRBJ2-7, is EAGVAQSPRYKIIEKRQSVAFWCNPISGHATLYWYQQILGQGPKLLIQFQNNGVVDDSQLPKDRFSAERLKGVDSTLKIQPAKLEDSAVYLCASSVTGSYEQYFGPGTRLTVT.

The V and J genes are TRBV10-3 and TRBJ2-7, with no clear D. The CDR3 extends over 11 amino acids. V lost 6 bases, J lost 3 bases, and 6 bases lay in between. In germline, CDR1 is ENHRY, CDR2 SYGVKD. This CDR3 is CAISQNYEQYF. CDR3 DNA: TGTGCCATCAGCCAGAACTACGAGCAGTACTTC.

The rearrangement joins TRBV19 to TRBJ2-1, with TRBD2 matching over 16 bases. The ends lost 11 bases at V and 7 bases at J; junction bases unmatched: 8. CDR3 size: 15 residues. Germline V gene lookup returns CDR1 LNHDA and CDR2 SQIVND (reference sequence). CDR3 in amino acids: CASSAGLAGGNEQFF. The CDR3 DNA sequence: TGTGCCTCCTCGGCGGGACTAGCGGGGGGGAATGAGCAGTTCTTC. Supplemented by reference TRBV19 and TRBJ2-1, the full variable domain reads DGGITQSPKYLFRKEGQNVTLSCEQNLNHDAMYWYRQDPGQGLRLIYYSQIVNDFQKGDIAEGYSVSREKKESFPLTVTSAQKNPTAFYLCASSAGLAGGNEQFFGPGTRLTVL.

This sequence joins TRBV9 and TRBJ1-2; TRBD1 matches 7 bases. The CDR3 extends over 17 amino acids. The V and J ends lost 3 bases and 0 bases, in that order; junction bases with no gene match: 11. Germline values: CDR1 SGDLS, CDR2 YYNGEE. The CDR3 reads CASSGSTGTNPNYGYTF. As DNA, the CDR3 is TGTGCCAGCAGCGGATCGACAGGGACCAACCCTAACTATGGCTACACCTTC.